Sequencing of this TCR beta chain was carried out in a study of blood T cells in healthy people across ages. The authors isolated at least 6 million PBMCs per sample. Comment on this clonotype: What it binds is unknown.

The length of the CDR3 is 14 residues. V gave up 1 base and J gave up 3 bases, with 9 bases separating them. CDR1 is LGHNA, CDR2 YSLEER, per germline. General observations from the study: The lack of PBMC sorting stopped any conclusive naive versus antigen-experienced comparison.

Combining a sample-barcoded 5' primer with a J-beta primer mix, a second PCR ran for about 7 to 11 cycles. TCRdb recomputed calls from the 5' RACE reads with MiXCR, one row per CDR3 protein. The sample lists 700,000 to 1,000,000 distinct CDR3 sequences; around 42% were seen once. Specimen: blood. V usage is TRBV4-3 and J usage is TRBJ1-2; D is undetermined. The sequence was obtained from a man in his sixties in good health. Here the CDR3 reads CASSQGNSYYGYTF. The CDR3 region has the DNA TGCGCCAGCAGCCAAGGAAACAGCTACTATGGCTACACCTTC.